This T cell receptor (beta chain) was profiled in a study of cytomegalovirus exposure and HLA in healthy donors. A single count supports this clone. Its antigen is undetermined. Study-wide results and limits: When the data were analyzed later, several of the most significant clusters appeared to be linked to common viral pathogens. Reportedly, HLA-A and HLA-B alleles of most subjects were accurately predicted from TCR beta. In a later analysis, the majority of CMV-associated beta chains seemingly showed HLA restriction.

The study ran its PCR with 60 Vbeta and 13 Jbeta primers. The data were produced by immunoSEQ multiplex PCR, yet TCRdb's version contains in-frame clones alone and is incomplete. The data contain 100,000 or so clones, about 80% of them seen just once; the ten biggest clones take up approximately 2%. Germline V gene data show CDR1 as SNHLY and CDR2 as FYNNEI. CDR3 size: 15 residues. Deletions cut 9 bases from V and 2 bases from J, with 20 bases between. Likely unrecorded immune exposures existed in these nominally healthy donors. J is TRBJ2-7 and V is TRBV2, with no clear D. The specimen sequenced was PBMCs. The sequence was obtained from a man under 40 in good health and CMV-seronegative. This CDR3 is CASVLRDRLPYEQYF. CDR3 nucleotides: TGTGCCAGTGTGCTCCGCGACCGACTCCCCTACGAGCAGTACTTC.